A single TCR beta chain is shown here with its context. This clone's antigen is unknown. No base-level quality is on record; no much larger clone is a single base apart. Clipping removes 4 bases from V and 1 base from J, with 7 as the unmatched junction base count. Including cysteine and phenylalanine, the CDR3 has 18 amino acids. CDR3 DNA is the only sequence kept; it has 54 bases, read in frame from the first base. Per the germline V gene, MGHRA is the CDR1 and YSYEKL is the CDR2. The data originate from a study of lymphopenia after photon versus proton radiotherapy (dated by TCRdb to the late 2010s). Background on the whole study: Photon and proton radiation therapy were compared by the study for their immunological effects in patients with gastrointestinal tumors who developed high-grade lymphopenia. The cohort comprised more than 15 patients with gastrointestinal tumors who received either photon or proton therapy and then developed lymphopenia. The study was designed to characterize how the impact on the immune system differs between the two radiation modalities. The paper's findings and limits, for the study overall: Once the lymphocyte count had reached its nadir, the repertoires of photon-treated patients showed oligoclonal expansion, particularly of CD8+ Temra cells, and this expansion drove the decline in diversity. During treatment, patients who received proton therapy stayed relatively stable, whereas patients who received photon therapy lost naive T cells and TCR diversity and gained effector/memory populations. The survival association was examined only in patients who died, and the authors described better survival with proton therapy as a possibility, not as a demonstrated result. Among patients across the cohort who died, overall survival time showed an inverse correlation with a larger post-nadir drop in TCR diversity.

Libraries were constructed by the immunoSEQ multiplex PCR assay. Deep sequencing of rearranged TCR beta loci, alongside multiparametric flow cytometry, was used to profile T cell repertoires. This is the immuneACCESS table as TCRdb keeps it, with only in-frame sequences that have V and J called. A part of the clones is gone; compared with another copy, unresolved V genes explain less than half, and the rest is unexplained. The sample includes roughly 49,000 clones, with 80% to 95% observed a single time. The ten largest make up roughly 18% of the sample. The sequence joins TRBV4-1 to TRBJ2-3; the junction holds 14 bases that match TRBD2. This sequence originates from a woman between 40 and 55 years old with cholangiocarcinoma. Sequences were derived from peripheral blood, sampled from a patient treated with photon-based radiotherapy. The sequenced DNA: TGCGCCAGCAGCCGACTAGCGGGAGGGCCGAGGGGCACAGATACGCAGTATTTT. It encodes CASSRLAGGPRGTDTQYF.